The T cell receptor (beta chain) under discussion was sequenced for a study of OX40 agonist ivuxolimab in advanced cancers. Points from the study as a whole: Among the lowest peripheral clonal expansion occurred in 0.1-3.0 mg/kg partial responders. Clones of CD4+ and CD8+ blood T cells grew by week 6 at doses of 0.1 to 3.0 mg/kg.

The protocol was immunoSEQ multiplex PCR, while the TCRdb copy is restricted to in-frame clones and leaves out a portion. The table lists tens of thousands of clones, around four fifths of them singletons. This CDR3 region has 12 residues. CDR1 and CDR2 from the germline V gene are MNHNS and SASEGT. The V end lost 11 bases, the J end lost 3 bases, and 13 bases lay between the germline ends. On this clone: Its matching antigen is unknown.

The sample in question was CD4+ or CD8+ T cells sorted from blood, obtained in a trial of the OX40 agonist ivuxolimab. The receptor was isolated from an adult with an advanced solid tumor such as melanoma, head and neck, liver or kidney cancer. V gene TRBV6-1 combines with J gene TRBJ2-5; the D gene is possibly TRBD1 (5 bases). CDR3 coding DNA: TGTGCCGCCGAGACAGAGAAAGAGACCCAGTACTTC. Translation: CAAETEKETQYF.